Below, 32 T cell receptor beta chains from the same sample are listed, as sequenced in a study of cytomegalovirus exposure and HLA in healthy donors. 60 Vbeta and 13 Jbeta primers were used in PCR. This table comes from immunoSEQ multiplex PCR, and its TCRdb copy is limited to in-frame clones, with some not included. The repertoire includes roughly 100,000 clones, 83% of them detected once, and 5% to 6.5% sits in the top ten. Source material: PBMCs. These receptors all stem from a man between 18 and 35 years old in good health and CMV-seronegative.

This clone was seen only a few times. CDR3 sequence reads: CASSFHRGYEQYF. In DNA form, the CDR3 reads TGTGCCAGTAGTTTTCACAGGGGCTACGAGCAGTACTTC. J is TRBJ2-7 and V is TRBV19, with 7 bases aligning to TRBD1. Germline trimming cut 5 bases from V and 3 bases from J; bases unmatched to any gene: 4. The CDR3 runs to 13 residues. Germline CDR1 and CDR2: LNHDA and SQIVND (reference sequence). Full variable domain (outside the CDR3, taken from reference TRBV19 and TRBJ2-7): DGGITQSPKYLFRKEGQNVTLSCEQNLNHDAMYWYRQDPGQGLRLIYYSQIVNDFQKGDIAEGYSVSREKKESFPLTVTSAQKNPTAFYLCASSFHRGYEQYFGPGTRLTVT.

V is TRBV6-5 and J is TRBJ2-1; 9 bases agree with TRBD2. Germline V CDR1 and CDR2: MNHEY, SVGAGI. J gave up 5 bases and V 3 bases, and 5 bases lay outside the gene matches. The CDR3 runs 15 residues. In DNA form, the CDR3 reads TGTGCCAGCAGTTATAGCGGGAGATTCCACAATGAGCAGTTCTTC. It translates to CASSYSGRFHNEQFF.

The chain carries TRBV29-1 and TRBJ2-7; the match to TRBD1 covers 10 bases. With V trimmed by 7 bases and J by 0 bases, 6 bases remained unmatched. Germline values: CDR1 SQVTM, CDR2 ANQGSEA. The CDR3 extends over 14 amino acids. CDR3 bases: TGCAGCGCTACCAGACAGGGGGCCTCCTACGAGCAGTACTTC. Translating it yields CSATRQGASYEQYF.

The J gene is TRBJ1-2, the V gene TRBV4-3; D uncertain. V was pared by 1 base and J by 2 bases, with 5 bases between. Germline V gene data show CDR1 as LGHNA and CDR2 as YSLEER. The CDR3 totals 13 residues. CDR3 coding DNA: TGCGCCAGCAGCCAAGTACAGAACTATGGCTACACCTTC. This gives the protein CASSQVQNYGYTF.

The V call is TRBV6-1, the J call TRBJ1-1, with 7 bases that match TRBD1. V shed 7 bases and J 1 base; nucleotides not matched to a gene: 9. This CDR3 is built from 15 residues. CDR1 and CDR2 from the germline V gene are MNHNS and SASEGT. CDR3 protein: CASNHRGSGNTEAFF. DNA of the CDR3: TGTGCCAGCAACCACAGGGGTAGTGGGAACACTGAAGCTTTCTTT.

The chain combines TRBV7-6 with TRBJ2-1, with D perhaps matching TRBD2 (6 bases). V was pared by 2 bases and J by 5 bases, with 7 bases between. Germline V gene sequence: CDR1 SGHVS, CDR2 FNYEAQ. This CDR3 region has 13 residues. The CDR3 DNA follows: TGTGCCAGCAGCTTAACGGGGGACAATGAGCAGTTCTTC. Translated, it gives CASSLTGDNEQFF.

This rearrangement joins TRBV11-1 to TRBJ1-2; unclear D gene. This CDR3 is 15 amino acids long. Trimming left V 0 bases short and J 2 bases short, with 10 bases between. Germline values: CDR1 SGHAT, CDR2 FQDESV (reference sequence). CDR3 residues: CASSLAPQSNYGYTF. DNA for the CDR3: TGTGCCAGCAGCTTAGCGCCCCAGTCCAACTATGGCTACACCTTC.

About this clone: The junction does not match germline at one end; this may be a read error. The J gene is TRBJ2-2, the V gene TRBV7-7; tentative D call: TRBD2 (5 bases). The CDR3 has 15 residues. CDR1 is SSHAT and CDR2 is FNYEAQ in the germline V gene (reference sequence). CDR3 sequence reads: CASSLGPGSSGELFF. The CDR3 DNA follows: TGTGCTAGCAGCTTAGGACCGGGATCCAGCGGGGAGCTGTTTTTT. Variable domain in full (rest from reference TRBV7-7 and TRBJ2-2): GAGVSQSPRYKVTKRGQDVTLRCDPISSHATLYWYQQALGQGPEFLTYFNYEAQPDKSGLPSDRFSAERPEGSISTLTIQRTEQRDSAMYRCASSLGPGSSGELFFGEGSRLTVL.

The V gene is TRBV21-1, the J gene TRBJ2-1; the DNA was not used to check the table's D call, TRBD2. TRBV21-1 is designated a pseudogene. The CDR3 totals 13 residues. This CDR3 reads CASSNGEEHEQFF. The CDR3, as DNA: TGTGCCAGCAGCAATGGAGAGGAGCATGAGCAGTTCTTC.

There are a few counts of this clone. The gene calls are TRBV6-5 and TRBJ1-2; D might be TRBD1 (6 bases). This CDR3 has 14 amino acids. Germline CDR1 is MNHEY and CDR2 is SVGAGI. Trimming took off 3 bases at V and 4 bases at J, with 12 bases between the two ends. Here the CDR3 reads CASSYSTGTYGYTF. CDR3 nucleotides: TGTGCCAGCAGTTATTCTACAGGGACCTATGGCTACACCTTC.

The chain joins TRBV29-1 to TRBJ2-3; possible D gene TRBD1, 5 bases. The germline V gene has CDR1 SQVTM and CDR2 ANQGSEA. V lost 6 bases to trimming and J lost 0 bases, with 13 bases between them. The CDR3 loop spans 14 amino acids. The CDR3 DNA follows: TGCAGCGTCTTAGGACACTCTAGCACAGATACGCAGTATTTT. Its protein is CSVLGHSSTDTQYF.

This clone was counted once. V and J are TRBV6-6 and TRBJ2-2, with 7 bases aligning to TRBD2. This CDR3 spans 16 amino acids. The germline gives CDR1 MNHNY, CDR2 SVGAGI (reference sequence). Trimming removed 0 bases from V and 7 bases from J; junction bases left unmatched: 8. The CDR3: CASSYSRGGSVGELFF. In DNA, the CDR3 is TGTGCCAGCAGTTACTCGAGAGGCGGGAGCGTCGGGGAGCTGTTTTTT.

The table lists this clone with a count of one. The genes are TRBV9 and TRBJ2-3, with a weak D call TRBD2 (7 bases). Germline CDR1 reads SGDLS; CDR2 reads YYNGEE. V shed 0 bases and J shed 6 bases, with 14 bases lying between them. The CDR3 has 15 amino acids. The CDR3 is CASSVVARGGDTQYF. The CDR3 DNA sequence: TGTGCCAGCAGCGTAGTAGCCAGGGGAGGGGATACGCAGTATTTT.

The J gene is TRBJ2-1, the V gene TRBV19, with 8 bases matching TRBD2. Germline V gene data show CDR1 as LNHDA and CDR2 as SQIVND (reference sequence). Trimming removed 3 bases from V and 0 bases from J; junction bases left unmatched: 13. There are 19 residues in the CDR3. In DNA, the CDR3 is TGTGCCAGTAGTATGCCGCGCGCGGGGGGATCTCGCTCCTACAATGAGCAGTTCTTC. As protein: CASSMPRAGGSRSYNEQFF.

This chain joins TRBV29-1 and TRBJ2-7; perhaps TRBD1 as D (6 bases). The length of the CDR3 is 12 residues. Germline V gives CDR1 SQVTM, CDR2 ANQGSEA. Trimming shortened V by 6 bases and J by 2 bases, and 11 bases separated the two germline ends. CDR3 coding DNA: TGCAGCGTGATAGGACAGCCCTACGAGCAGTACTTC. Its protein is CSVIGQPYEQYF.

The chain has TRBV10-3 and TRBJ2-7; D is unclear. Trimming cost V 8 bases and J 2 bases, with 13 bases left between them. The CDR3 loop spans 13 amino acids. The germline V gene encodes CDR1 ENHRY and CDR2 SYGVKD. The CDR3 DNA reads as TGTGCCATCCTACCCGTCCCAACCTACGAGCAGTACTTC. Amino acid sequence: CAILPVPTYEQYF.

J is TRBJ1-5 and V is TRBV27; possible D gene TRBD1, 5 bases. V was shortened by 3 bases and J by 3 bases, with 9 bases between the two germline ends. Germline CDR1 MNHEY, CDR2 SMNVEV (reference sequence). The CDR3 length is 14 residues. DNA of the CDR3: TGTGCCAGCAGTTTTGGGGCAGACAATCAGCCCCAGCATTTT. Translation gives CASSFGADNQPQHF.

The chain uses TRBV11-2 and TRBJ2-2; TRBD2 matches at 10 bases. Per the germline V gene, CDR1 is SGHAT and CDR2 is FQNNGV. Trimming removed 5 bases from V and 5 bases from J; junction bases left unmatched: 11. The CDR3 extends over 17 amino acids. Written as DNA, the CDR3 is TGTGCCAGCAGCCCCTCGATGCTAGCGGGAGTTACCGGGGAGCTGTTTTTT. Its protein product is CASSPSMLAGVTGELFF. Using reference TRBV11-2 and TRBJ2-2 for the parts outside the CDR3, the full variable domain is EAGVAQSPRYKIIEKRQSVAFWCNPISGHATLYWYQQILGQGPKLLIQFQNNGVVDDSQLPKDRFSAERLKGVDSTLKIQPAKLEDSAVYLCASSPSMLAGVTGELFFGEGSRLTVL.

This clone appeared a few times. The chain carries TRBV10-2 and TRBJ2-2, with 9 bases aligning to TRBD2. Germline V gives CDR1 WSHSY, CDR2 SAAADI. The ends lost 10 bases at V and 1 base at J; junction bases unmatched: 16. The CDR3 runs to 18 residues. In DNA, the CDR3 is TGCGCCACCGGCGGGGCGGGAGGGCCCAGGATGAACACCGGGGAGCTGTTTTTT. Translation gives CATGGAGGPRMNTGELFF.

This clone showed up just once. One end of the junction fails to match germline, which may point to a read error. J is TRBJ2-5 and V is TRBV7-9; TRBD2 matches at 10 bases. This CDR3 has 15 amino acids. CDR1 is SEHNR and CDR2 is FQNEAQ in the germline V gene (reference sequence). CDR3: CSSSPGTSAGETQYF. CDR3 DNA: TGTTCCAGCAGCCCAGGGACTAGCGCCGGGGAGACCCAGTACTTC.

The table lists this clone with a few counts. V and J are TRBV29-1 and TRBJ2-1; tentatively, D is TRBD2 (6 bases). CDR1 and CDR2 (germline): SQVTM, ANQGSEA. CDR3 length equals 16 residues. V lost 7 bases and J 2 bases, leaving 21 bases between the germline ends. In DNA form, the CDR3 reads TGCAGCGGGGGGGAGCGTCCGGGTAAGACCTACAATGAGCAGTTCTTC. This translates into CSGGERPGKTYNEQFF.

The V call is TRBV19, the J call TRBJ2-1, with 11 bases matching TRBD1. V trimming: 6 bases; J trimming: 4 bases; junction bases outside the gene matches: 8. The CDR3 is made up of 16 amino acids. Germline V lookup: CDR1 LNHDA, CDR2 SQIVND (reference sequence). DNA of the CDR3: TGTGCCAGTAGGGACAGGGGGCGGTCACCTTACAATGAGCAGTTCTTC. This sequence encodes CASRDRGRSPYNEQFF.

The chain carries TRBV12-5 and TRBJ2-7, with TRBD2 as a possible D gene (6 bases). Germline CDR1 reads LGHNT; CDR2 reads FRNRAP. V was clipped by 1 base and J by 6 bases, with 19 bases between them. The CDR3 is 16 residues long. The CDR3 sequence is CASGLEAGAGKSEQYF. The CDR3 nucleotides are TGTGCTAGTGGTTTGGAGGCCGGGGCGGGAAAGAGCGAGCAGTACTTC.

The chain employs TRBV5-4 and TRBJ2-7; D possibly corresponds to TRBD1 (6 bases). V shed 5 bases and J shed 3 bases, with 12 bases lying between them. Germline values: CDR1 SGHNT, CDR2 YYREEE (reference sequence). This CDR3 region has 13 residues. CDR3 in amino acids: CASRLQGVYEQYF. The DNA for the CDR3 is TGTGCCAGCAGGTTACAGGGAGTCTACGAGCAGTACTTC.

The chain uses TRBV7-2 and TRBJ1-5, with 9 positions matching TRBD1. The germline gives CDR1 SGHTA, CDR2 FQGNSA. The CDR3 extends over 16 amino acids. V dropped 1 base and J dropped 3; count of bases not matched to a gene: 4. CDR3 bases: TGTGCCAGCAGCTTAGGTCGGACAGGGGACAATCAGCCCCAGCATTTT. This codes for CASSLGRTGDNQPQHF.

The chain combines TRBV27 with TRBJ1-3; 8 bases are shared with TRBD1. Germline V CDR1 and CDR2: MNHEY, SMNVEV (reference sequence). The CDR3 totals 13 residues. J lost 4 bases, V lost 5 bases, and 1 base had no gene match. CDR3 bases: TGTGCCAGCAGTAGGGACAGGGGAAACACCATATATTTT. This translates into CASSRDRGNTIYF.

This clone was seen repeatedly, ten times or more. V is TRBV29-1 and J is TRBJ2-7; 10 bases fit TRBD2. The V segment lost 1 base and the J segment 3 bases; nucleotides outside the gene matches: 3. The CDR3 extends over 14 amino acids. Germline values: CDR1 SQVTM, CDR2 ANQGSEA. CDR3: CSVEGTSGIYEQYF. CDR3 bases: TGCAGCGTTGAAGGGACTAGCGGCATCTACGAGCAGTACTTC.

The chain is built from TRBV5-5 and TRBJ2-3, with 10 nucleotides matching TRBD1. The CDR3 has 15 residues. In germline, CDR1 is SGHKS, CDR2 YYEKEE (reference sequence). With 5 bases clipped from V and 3 bases from J, the junction kept 6 bases outside the gene matches. The CDR3 nucleotides read TGTGCCAGCAGGAAGGACAGGGGGTGGACAGATACGCAGTATTTT. As protein: CASRKDRGWTDTQYF.

The genes are TRBV18 and TRBJ2-2; 11 bases map to TRBD1. The germline V gene has CDR1 KGHSH and CDR2 LQKENI. Germline trimming cut 1 base from V and 6 bases from J; bases unmatched to any gene: 10. This CDR3 has 18 amino acids. This CDR3 reads CASSPQDRGHRYAGELFF. CDR3 bases: TGTGCCAGCTCACCACAGGACAGGGGGCATCGGTATGCCGGGGAGCTGTTTTTT. Supplemented by reference TRBV18 and TRBJ2-2, the full variable domain reads NAGVMQNPRHLVRRRGQEARLRCSPMKGHSHVYWYRQLPEEGLKFMVYLQKENIIDESGMPKERFSAEFPKEGPSILRIQQVVRGDSAAYFCASSPQDRGHRYAGELFFGEGSRLTVL.

This clone was counted between two and nine times. The chain links TRBV7-9 to TRBJ1-1, with D possibly TRBD1 on 6 matching bases. This CDR3 comprises 15 residues. V lost 4 bases and J 3 bases, leaving 15 bases between the germline ends. CDR1 is SEHNR, CDR2 FQNEAQ, per germline (reference sequence). This CDR3 is CASSSLGGWDTEAFF. Written as DNA, the CDR3 is TGTGCCAGCAGCTCACTTGGGGGCTGGGACACTGAAGCTTTCTTT.

On this clone itself: A read error may produce the germline difference seen at one junction end. CDR3 sequence: CASSLRRQGTQYF. CDR3 nucleotides: TGTGCCAGCAGCTTAAGGAGGCAAGGGACCCAGTACTTC. This rearrangement joins TRBV7-9 to TRBJ2-5; tentative D call: TRBD2 (5 bases). There are 13 residues in the CDR3. Germline lookup yields CDR1 SEHNR and CDR2 FQNEAQ (reference sequence).

This sequence joins TRBV10-2 and TRBJ2-5; 8 bases are shared with TRBD1. Matching the DNA end better, TRBJ2-7 makes the J call doubtful. Germline CDR1 WSHSY, CDR2 SAAADI. The CDR3 is 14 residues long. The CDR3: CASSAAGGTYEQYF. CDR3 DNA sequence: TGCGCCAGCAGTGCCGCAGGGGGCACCTACGAGCAGTACTTC.